This T cell receptor (beta chain) was captured in a study of circulating tumor DNA in untreated peripheral T-cell lymphoma (dated by TCRdb to the early 2020s). Broader findings and caveats from the paper: Tumor-specific clonotypes were identified in about 81% of patients, with identification achieved from over 85% of baseline tissues and about 70% of baseline serum samples.

Baseline tumor tissue collected before treatment was sequenced to identify tumor-specific TCR clonotypes. Next-generation sequencing of T-cell receptor sequences was used to monitor peripheral T-cell lymphoma patients receiving frontline treatment on a trial. Libraries were constructed by the immunoSEQ multiplex PCR assay. This immuneACCESS table, as held by TCRdb, lists in-frame sequences with V and J called but not all clones. Of the missing ones, under half trace to an unresolved V gene in checked studies; the others have no known cause. Present in this sample are 7,000 or so clones, approximately 76% of which were seen just once. Approximately 15% of the sample lies in the top ten. This clone was observed a single time. It lacks a known antigen. A read error may account for a junction end that differs from germline. The DNA holds an ambiguous or unread base, and X denotes its residue. CDR1 is given as MNHGY and CDR2 as SAAAGT, both from the germline V gene. The CDR3 spans 16 residues, from the cysteine through the phenylalanine. Solely the CDR3 DNA is kept, with 48 bases framed from the first base.

The receptor was derived from a human donor with peripheral T-cell lymphoma. The sequenced sample was tumor tissue. The receptor chain draws on TRBV6-8 and TRBJ2-1, with 11 bases in between that match TRBD2. The CDR3 protein: CXSSYSTSGTYNEQFF. The DNA sequence follows: TGTRCCAGCAGTTACTCGACTAGCGGGACCTACAATGAGCAGTTCTTC.